This T cell receptor beta chain came from a study of blood T cell repertoires in COVID-19. Produced via immunoSEQ multiplex PCR; TCRdb's table is partial and in-frame only. The sample lists about 120,000 clones, roughly 79% occurring once. This CDR3 contains 18 residues. CDR1 and CDR2 (germline): SGHTA, FQGTGA. Between the trimmed V and J ends, which lost 2 bases and 1 base, there was a span of 18 bases. The origin of this receptor is a human donor in a cohort sampled during active COVID-19. The chain uses TRBV7-3 and TRBJ2-1; perhaps TRBD1 as D (6 bases). Sequencing input: peripheral blood. CDR3 in DNA: TGTGCCAGCAGCTTAGAAAGGGGGAGCCGCTCTTCCTACAATGAGCAGTTCTTC. Amino acid sequence: CASSLERGSRSSYNEQFF. The full variable domain, rest sourced from reference TRBV7-3 and TRBJ2-1, is GAGVSQTPSNKVTEKGKYVELRCDPISGHTALYWYRQSLGQGPEFLIYFQGTGAADDSGLPNDRFFAVRPEGSVSTLKIQRTERGDSAVYLCASSLERGSRSSYNEQFFGPGTRLTVL.